This paragraph reports one T cell receptor (beta chain). Its target antigen remains unknown. Nothing much larger sits one base from this clone, and base qualities are not available. For the CD8 naive samples, CD45RO-negative cells were positively selected for CCR7, yielding a CD45RA+CCR7+ population from which TemRA cells were excluded. Donors were healthy HIV-negative adults with no recently reported acute infections or vaccinations. Every donor was a Caucasian adult residing in Nashville, Tennessee, USA. After blood collection by leukapheresis, PBMCs were isolated using Ficoll-Histopaque density gradient centrifugation and then cryopreserved in the vapor phase of liquid nitrogen. Analytical flow cytometry was used to check the purity and quantity of each magnetically sorted T cell population. Each sorted fraction had its genomic DNA isolated and then quantified by UV absorbance on a Nanodrop 2000c.

TCR CDR3 regions were amplified from genomic DNA by multiplex PCR using the deep immunoSEQ assay. Extracted genomic DNA from each cell subset was distributed evenly across all wells of several immunoSEQ 96-well plates, and each plate was treated as a replicate. For sorted subsets, about 200 ng genomic DNA, equal to some 30,000 T cell genomes, was loaded into each replicate PCR. Purified libraries were quantified with a Qubit 3.0 fluorometer, sized on a Bioanalyzer 2100, and re-quantified with the KAPA Library Quantification kit. A separate single-read 150-cycle Illumina NextSeq 550 flow cell was used to sequence each immunoSEQ 96-well plate. The authors' analysis ran thus. Because the immunoSEQ output held only junctional sequences and lacked quality scores, the filtering could not match the filtering applied to full-length reads. Sequences were annotated with PyIR, a Python wrapper for IgBLAST v1.9, using IMGT germline references to assign V/J genes and CDR3. Any read was removed if the V/J assignment was weak (E-value above 1e-6), the CDR3 was missing, or the read contained stop codons, out-of-frame junctions, or ambiguous translated residues. A V3J clonotype was defined by an identical inferred V gene, J gene, and CDR3 amino acid sequence. Percentage overlap between repertoires was calculated by dividing the number of shared unique clonotypes by the size of the smaller repertoire. Richness of each repertoire was evaluated using RTK rarefaction, the Chao1 estimator, and Recon v2.1 estimates of unobserved clonotypes. For all TCRbeta clonotypes obtained by the gDNA method from several donors, generation probabilities were computed with OLGA. TCRdb provides this immuneACCESS table in a form limited to in-frame rearrangements. Some clones are lacking; in checked studies, under half of them reflect an unresolved V gene, and why the rest are absent is not known. Clone size and the V and J calls come from that table; the DNA yielded D and trimming. The table for this sample lists some 2 million clones; about 95% of them were counted only once. The ten largest clones capture around 1.1% of the sample.

This sample is part of a study of shared clonotypes between healthy human individuals (dated by TCRdb to 2018 to 2020). Notes on the research overall: A couple of women and a few men aged 18 to 49 years were included in the cohort. To estimate repertoire size and how much clonotypes are shared between individuals, the study performed deep sequencing of blood TCR repertoires from a few healthy adults. For each donor, CD4 naive and CD4 memory were each given three plates, CD8 naive was given two plates, and CD8 memory was given one plate. Per donor, leukapheresis produced somewhere between about 0.9 and 9.5 billion PBMCs. Different laboratories and diverse techniques were used to prepare libraries and sequence TCR repertoires, to increase sequencing depth and limit assay-specific biases.

For this chain, trimming is 6 bases at the V end and 3 bases at the J end, and the number of junction bases without a gene match is 7. CDR1 is given as SGHVS and CDR2 as FQNEAQ, both from the germline V gene. The CDR3 measures 14 amino acids from cysteine to phenylalanine. Only the CDR3 part of the read is kept: 42 bases, read in frame from the first base. Study-wide conclusions, independent of this receptor: Across a few donors, 4.5% to 6.5% of naive CD4, 3% to 3.5% of naive CD8, roughly 2.2% of memory CD4, and 0.4% to 0.45% of memory CD8 clonotypes were shared. Rarefaction of sorted-subset datasets indicated incomplete sequencing despite the large sequencing depth. Sampling was restricted to blood, and TCR repertoires in tissue are likely to differ from TCR repertoires in blood. The genetic and exposure-history diversity represented was limited by the small number of donors. Based on pairwise subsampling, the degree of clonotype sharing among donors was expected to be affected by sequencing depth. Estimated clonotype richness was generally larger for naive than for memory subsets. Higher generation probabilities were observed for clonotypes shared by all four sorted-subset donors than for non-shared clonotypes.

Material for sequencing was naive CD8+ T cells sorted from blood. Interpreted using the paper, the cell subset or site label stands for: CD45RA+CCR7+. The sequence came from a young man in good health. The sequence is built from TRBV7-8 and TRBJ2-7; a stretch of 8 junction bases matches TRBD1. For the CDR3, the sequence is CASSFLGQGYEQYF. In nucleotide form, the sequence is TGTGCCAGCAGTTTCCTCGGACAGGGCTACGAGCAGTACTTC.